A selection of T cell receptor beta chains follows, all from one sample in a study of blood T cell repertoires in COVID-19. Sequencing was performed with immunoSEQ multiplex PCR; in TCRdb, only in-frame clones are kept and a portion is missing. The sample shows approximately 380,000 clones, 85% of them seen only once. The sequencing sample was made of peripheral blood. These receptor sequences come from a woman aged 18-29 years with acute or convalescent COVID-19. Both conserved end residues are part of each CDR3. The order of the fields is J gene, V gene, CDR3 length, D gene, CDR3 DNA, CDR3 protein. The D gene is left open where the match is weak.

j_call: TRBJ1-1; v_call: TRBV27; cdr3_length: 17; d_call: -; cdr3_nt: TGTGCCAGCAGTTTAAGGTTCTGGGGCAGCGAGAACACTGAAGCTTTCTTT; cdr3_aa: CASSLRFWGSENTEAFF
j_call: TRBJ1-1; v_call: TRBV7-9; cdr3_length: 16; d_call: -; cdr3_nt: TGTGCCAGCAGCCAACCCCGTGGGGGGGGGAACACTGAAGCTTTCTTT; cdr3_aa: CASSQPRGGGNTEAFF
j_call: TRBJ1-5; v_call: TRBV10-2; cdr3_length: 12; d_call: -; cdr3_nt: TGCGCCGGGGGGGAGTGGGATCAGCCCCAGCATTTT; cdr3_aa: CAGGEWDQPQHF
j_call: TRBJ2-2; v_call: TRBV3-1/TRBV3-2; cdr3_length: 17; d_call: -; cdr3_nt: TGTGCCAGCAGCCAAGGATCTCGGTCTAACCGAGCCGGGGAGCTGTTTTTT; cdr3_aa: CASSQGSRSNRAGELFF
j_call: TRBJ1-2; v_call: TRBV6-2/TRBV6-3; cdr3_length: 11; d_call: -; cdr3_nt: TGTGCCAGCAGTTACTCGAGGAGCTACACCTTC; cdr3_aa: CASSYSRSYTF
j_call: TRBJ2-1; v_call: TRBV10-3; cdr3_length: 13; d_call: TRBD1; cdr3_nt: TGTGCCATCGCCAAACAGGGGATGAATGAGCAGTTCTTC; cdr3_aa: CAIAKQGMNEQFF
j_call: TRBJ2-5; v_call: TRBV7-2; cdr3_length: 16; d_call: -; cdr3_nt: TGTGCCAGCAGCTTAGTGACGGGGGGCAGACAAGAGACCCAGTACTTC; cdr3_aa: CASSLVTGGRQETQYF
j_call: TRBJ2-1; v_call: TRBV9; cdr3_length: 16; d_call: TRBD2; cdr3_nt: TGTGCCAGCAGCGAGGCTAGCGGGGGGCCGAGTAATGAGCAGTTCTTC; cdr3_aa: CASSEASGGPSNEQFF
j_call: TRBJ1-4; v_call: TRBV28; cdr3_length: 16; d_call: -; cdr3_nt: TGTGCCAGCAGTCCCCTGATGAGCGGCTGGAATGAAAAACTGTTTTTT; cdr3_aa: CASSPLMSGWNEKLFF
j_call: TRBJ1-5; v_call: TRBV19; cdr3_length: 15; d_call: -; cdr3_nt: TGTGCCAGTAGTAACCCAGACAGCCGCAATCAGCCCCAGCATTTT; cdr3_aa: CASSNPDSRNQPQHF
j_call: TRBJ1-5; v_call: TRBV10-3; cdr3_length: 14; d_call: -; cdr3_nt: TGTGCCATCAGTGAACGGGGGAGCAATCAGCCCCAGCATTTT; cdr3_aa: CAISERGSNQPQHF
j_call: TRBJ2-2; v_call: TRBV3-1/TRBV3-2; cdr3_length: 14; d_call: -; cdr3_nt: TGTGCCAGCAGCCAACGGGGGTCCACCGGGGAGCTGTTTTTT; cdr3_aa: CASSQRGSTGELFF
j_call: TRBJ2-1; v_call: TRBV19; cdr3_length: 15; d_call: TRBD2; cdr3_nt: TGTGCCAGTAGTATAAACGGGGGGGCCGGCGATGAGCAGTTCTTC; cdr3_aa: CASSINGGAGDEQFF
j_call: TRBJ1-1; v_call: TRBV4-1; cdr3_length: 14; d_call: -; cdr3_nt: TGCGCCAGCAGCCAAGCTCCGGGCTCCCGGGGGGCTTTCTTT; cdr3_aa: CASSQAPGSRGAFF
j_call: TRBJ2-7; v_call: TRBV5-4; cdr3_length: 15; d_call: -; cdr3_nt: TGTGCCAGCAGCTCCCCGGACAGACGCACCTACGAGCAGTACTTC; cdr3_aa: CASSSPDRRTYEQYF